What follows is one T cell receptor (beta chain) and its context. Libraries were prepared by immunoSEQ multiplex PCR; TCRdb keeps only in-frame clonotypes and omits some of them. The data contain more than 55,000 clones, around 94% of them singletons. This sample was taken from a study of T cell changes during pregnancy in multiple sclerosis. Per the germline V gene, CDR1 is KGHSH and CDR2 is LQKENI. This CDR3 has 15 amino acids. Trimming took 3 bases from V and 0 from J, leaving 11 bases between them. The TCR sequence derives from a female donor with multiple sclerosis, enrolled in a pregnancy study. This sample comprised peripheral blood, obtained in the third trimester of pregnancy. The chain uses TRBV18 and TRBJ1-2, with D unclear. The CDR3, as DNA: TGTGCCAGCTCACCGAACGGGGATACTAACTATGGCTACACCTTC. This gives the protein CASSPNGDTNYGYTF.